The rows below give T cell receptor beta chains drawn from one sample of a study of early T cells in non-severe SARS-CoV-2 infection. TCRdb fed the 5' RACE reads into MiXCR, producing one record per CDR3 protein. The sample includes approximately 77,000 distinct CDR3 sequences, around 12% of them seen just once. The specimen was whole blood, collected at baseline. Receptors originate from an adult who was a healthcare worker with PCR-confirmed SARS-CoV-2 infection or an uninfected control (not recorded which). The donor label of this sample is uncertain. CDR3s leave out the opening cysteine and the closing phenylalanine or tryptophan.

j_call: TRBJ1-3
v_call: TRBV12-3/TRBV12-4
cdr3_aa: ASRDSFSGNTIY

j_call: TRBJ2-1
v_call: TRBV3-1
cdr3_aa: ASSQEIPGLAGIKGRSNEQF

j_call: TRBJ2-7
v_call: TRBV20-1
cdr3_aa: SAREGSGPYEQY

j_call: TRBJ2-5
v_call: TRBV11-2
cdr3_aa: ASSFYRGQETQY

j_call: TRBJ1-1
v_call: TRBV20-1
cdr3_aa: SARPGGPDTEAF

j_call: TRBJ2-3
v_call: TRBV14
cdr3_aa: ASSQAGTVDTQY

j_call: TRBJ2-1
v_call: TRBV2
cdr3_aa: ASSENRLAFF

j_call: TRBJ2-2
v_call: TRBV7-2
cdr3_aa: ASSFPPGELF

j_call: TRBJ2-5
v_call: TRBV6-1
cdr3_aa: ASGLRSETQY

j_call: TRBJ2-3
v_call: TRBV18
cdr3_aa: ASSPYSTDTQY

j_call: TRBJ2-7
v_call: TRBV7-2
cdr3_aa: ASSLKQYSLQGTVDIQY

j_call: TRBJ1-1
v_call: TRBV5-5
cdr3_aa: ASSLGSGASGPAF

j_call: TRBJ1-1
v_call: TRBV7-4
cdr3_aa: ASSPSRVANTEAF

j_call: TRBJ1-2
v_call: TRBV30
cdr3_aa: AWSVKPAYGYT

j_call: TRBJ2-1
v_call: TRBV12-5
cdr3_aa: ASGSSGGGEQF

j_call: TRBJ2-7
v_call: TRBV25-1
cdr3_aa: ASSVNTAYEQY

j_call: TRBJ2-7
v_call: TRBV28
cdr3_aa: ASSLSGSGYEQY

j_call: TRBJ2-5
v_call: TRBV20-1
cdr3_aa: SASHFLGQETQY

j_call: TRBJ2-7
v_call: TRBV27
cdr3_aa: ASSSTGYEQY

j_call: TRBJ2-7
v_call: TRBV20-1
cdr3_aa: SARDRTSGAYEQY

j_call: TRBJ2-5
v_call: TRBV11-2
cdr3_aa: ASRSPGGTQY

j_call: TRBJ2-1
v_call: TRBV29-1
cdr3_aa: SVEELRGQF

j_call: TRBJ2-7
v_call: TRBV6-2/TRBV6-3
cdr3_aa: ASSSRTGYEQY

j_call: TRBJ2-7
v_call: TRBV4-1
cdr3_aa: ASSQGLAGQYEQY

j_call: TRBJ2-7
v_call: TRBV25-1
cdr3_aa: ASSGRGPNEQY

j_call: TRBJ2-1
v_call: TRBV5-1
cdr3_aa: ASSLVAGGHNEQF

j_call: TRBJ2-5
v_call: TRBV12-3/TRBV12-4
cdr3_aa: ASSSSRMERETQY

j_call: TRBJ2-6
v_call: TRBV25-1
cdr3_aa: ASSGPKGGANVLT

j_call: TRBJ1-1
v_call: TRBV3-1
cdr3_aa: ASSQVGGAEAF

j_call: TRBJ1-4
v_call: TRBV7-2
cdr3_aa: ASSRSTTNEKLF

j_call: TRBJ1-2
v_call: TRBV5-6
cdr3_aa: ASSLGGTGYNYGYT

j_call: TRBJ2-5
v_call: TRBV10-3
cdr3_aa: AISGGGRWTSGSSETQY

j_call: TRBJ2-5
v_call: TRBV11-2
cdr3_aa: ASSLDSGLSTQY

j_call: TRBJ1-2
v_call: TRBV4-1
cdr3_aa: ASSQGGRGRRNGYT

j_call: TRBJ1-1
v_call: TRBV4-2
cdr3_aa: ASSQVTDSPEAF

j_call: TRBJ1-1
v_call: TRBV4-2
cdr3_aa: ASSQIRIMNTEAF

j_call: TRBJ1-1
v_call: TRBV19
cdr3_aa: ASSTREGTEAF

j_call: TRBJ2-7
v_call: TRBV12-3/TRBV12-4
cdr3_aa: ASSLRTGKREQY

j_call: TRBJ1-1
v_call: TRBV7-9
cdr3_aa: ASSPPGTAEAF

j_call: TRBJ1-1
v_call: TRBV19
cdr3_aa: ASSNSVNTEAF

j_call: TRBJ2-1
v_call: TRBV10-3
cdr3_aa: AISDTSDIEQF

j_call: TRBJ1-1
v_call: TRBV20-1
cdr3_aa: RVIKDRNTEAF

j_call: TRBJ1-3
v_call: TRBV12-3/TRBV12-4
cdr3_aa: ASSPLGMGAHGNTIY

j_call: TRBJ1-2
v_call: TRBV18
cdr3_aa: ASSPPGMTTYGYT

j_call: TRBJ2-5
v_call: TRBV12-3/TRBV12-4
cdr3_aa: ASSKYRAPKETQY

j_call: TRBJ1-1
v_call: TRBV6-2/TRBV6-3
cdr3_aa: ASREEGGRTEAF

j_call: TRBJ2-3
v_call: TRBV20-1
cdr3_aa: SARRLAGDTDTQY

j_call: TRBJ1-1
v_call: TRBV4-3
cdr3_aa: ASSLHRNTEAF

j_call: TRBJ1-1
v_call: TRBV6-5
cdr3_aa: ASSTDRNMNTEAF

j_call: TRBJ2-7
v_call: TRBV6-1
cdr3_aa: ASTANRGMTYEQY

j_call: TRBJ1-4
v_call: TRBV4-1
cdr3_aa: ASSPLTDMNEKLF

j_call: TRBJ1-5
v_call: TRBV6-2/TRBV6-3
cdr3_aa: ASSPRGFSGNQPQH

j_call: TRBJ2-7
v_call: TRBV6-2/TRBV6-3
cdr3_aa: ASSAQAYEQY

j_call: TRBJ1-1
v_call: TRBV29-1
cdr3_aa: SVDAGATEAF

j_call: TRBJ1-5
v_call: TRBV6-6
cdr3_aa: ATRTGNQPQH

j_call: TRBJ1-1
v_call: TRBV12-3/TRBV12-4
cdr3_aa: ASNPRLGNTEAF

j_call: TRBJ2-5
v_call: TRBV6-6
cdr3_aa: ASSYMQGVETQY

j_call: TRBJ2-7
v_call: TRBV12-3/TRBV12-4
cdr3_aa: ASSETRRPTYEQY

j_call: TRBJ1-1
v_call: TRBV20-1
cdr3_aa: SASRETEAF